Reported below is one T cell receptor beta chain. This record belongs to a study of T cells after yellow fever vaccination. About the research overall: Fractions containing few cells were prepared with SMART-Seq v4 Ultra Low Input.

TCRdb reprocessed the 5' RACE reads via MiXCR and lists one record per CDR3 protein. The repertoire holds about 580,000 distinct CDR3 sequences, about 17% seen once, with approximately 15% in the top ten. The CDR3 sequence is 14 residues long. Germline-derived CDR1 and CDR2 are SGHTA and FQGNSA. Trimming took off 7 bases at V and 1 base at J, with 13 bases between the two ends. The chain has TRBV7-2 and TRBJ1-1; tentatively, D is TRBD1 (5 bases). The source was PBMCs, collected around 5 days after the first yellow fever vaccination. This clonotype originated in a man aged 18 to 29 who received the YFV17D yellow fever vaccine. CDR3 DNA sequence: TGTGCCAGCACCTCCATGGGGACGAACACTGAAGCTTTCTTT. It is translated as CASTSMGTNTEAFF.